The T cell receptor (beta chain) described here comes from a study of Graves' ophthalmopathy and Graves' hyperthyroidism. Study findings and constraints: Blood was where most expanded thyroid clonotypes above 0.001 frequency also turned up.

Comment on this clonotype: The antigen is undetermined.

Amplification targeted the TCR beta CDR3 regions, with RNA transcripts as the source material. Second-round multiplex PCR followed a first-round RT-PCR using HTBI primers. MiXCR, applied by TCRdb to the multiplex PCR reads, yields one record per CDR3 protein. Among 500,000 to 800,000 distinct CDR3 sequences listed, about two fifths were seen once. Germline CDR1 is SQVTM and CDR2 is ANQGSEA. Between the trimmed V and J ends, which lost 4 bases and 8 bases, there was a span of 17 bases. The CDR3 sequence is 14 residues long. The chain carries TRBV29-1 and TRBJ2-2; D tentatively reads TRBD1 or TRBD2 (5 bases each). This TCR was sampled from an adult man with Graves' ophthalmopathy. Material for sequencing was peripheral blood. CDR3 region: CSVGQRFGTGELFF. Here the CDR3 DNA reads TGCAGCGTTGGACAGCGGTTCGGCACTGGGGAGCTGTTTTTT.